The rows below give T cell receptor beta chains drawn from one sample of a study of shared clonotypes between healthy human individuals. Sequencing used immunoSEQ multiplex PCR; TCRdb keeps in-frame clones, though not all of them. The sample lists about 2.1 million clones, roughly 95% occurring once. The source material was naive CD8+ T cells from PBMCs. The receptors were sampled from a man between 18 and 29 years old in good health. Some clones in this sample may be carry-over from other donors' samples. Both conserved end residues are part of each CDR3. The order of the fields is D gene, J gene, V gene, clone size, CDR3 DNA, CDR3 protein. The D gene is left open where the match is weak. Clone sizes are given selectively: once, few, many, or a class where the clone is expanded.

- | TRBJ2-2 | TRBV18 | - | TGTGCCAGCTACGGGCCCGGGGAGCTGTTTTTT | CASYGPGELFF
- | TRBJ2-5 | TRBV7-9 | - | TGTGCCAGCAGCTTAGCCGGTAGTCGCGAGACCCAGTACTTC | CASSLAGSRETQYF
TRBD1 | TRBJ1-2 | TRBV6-5 | once | TGTGCCAGCAGTTACTCGAGACAGGGGGCTTTTAATGGCTACACCTTC | CASSYSRQGAFNGYTF
TRBD1 | TRBJ2-7 | TRBV9 | once | TGTGCCAGCAGCTTAGGGACAGGGAACTACGAGCAGTACTTC | CASSLGTGNYEQYF
- | TRBJ2-7 | TRBV7-9 | few | TGTGCCAGCAGCCACTCCTACGAGCAGTACTTC | CASSHSYEQYF
- | TRBJ2-5 | TRBV27 | - | TGTGCCAGCAGTAACTCGAGGGCGACTACGTACCAAGAGACCCAGTACTTC | CASSNSRATTYQETQYF
- | TRBJ2-1 | TRBV27 | - | TGTGCCAGCAGTTTAGGTAGCAATGAGCAGTTCTTC | CASSLGSNEQFF
TRBD1 | TRBJ2-3 | TRBV13 | - | TGTGCCAGCAGCTTATTGGACAGGGGATCAGATACGCAGTATTTT | CASSLLDRGSDTQYF
- | TRBJ1-2 | TRBV5-4 | - | TGTGCCAGCAGCCTGGCGAACTATGGCTACACCTTC | CASSLANYGYTF
TRBD1 | TRBJ1-1 | TRBV28 | - | TGTGCCAGCACCCTACAGGGGGCGCAGGAAGCTTTCTTT | CASTLQGAQEAFF
TRBD1 | TRBJ1-2 | TRBV5-6 | - | TGTGCCAGCAGCTTGGCCTTTGAGGGGGCAAGGGGCTACACCTTC | CASSLAFEGARGYTF
- | TRBJ2-5 | TRBV5-1 | - | TGCGCCAGCAGCTTGGCCGGAGCCGAGACCCAGTACTTC | CASSLAGAETQYF
TRBD2 | TRBJ2-1 | TRBV9 | - | TGTGCCAGCAGCGAGACTAGCGGACCAAATGAGCAGTTCTTC | CASSETSGPNEQFF
- | TRBJ2-1 | TRBV30 | - | TGTGCCTGGAGTGTACTCGGGTACAATGAGCAGTTCTTC | CAWSVLGYNEQFF
- | TRBJ2-1 | TRBV25-1 | - | TGTGCCAGTCGTTGGGGCTCCAATGAGCAGTTCTTC | CASRWGSNEQFF
- | TRBJ1-1 | TRBV29-1 | - | TGCAGCACAAAATGGGGGGGTAACACTGAAGCTTTCTTT | CSTKWGGNTEAFF
TRBD1 | TRBJ1-3 | TRBV7-2 | - | TGTGCCAGCAGACAGGGGGCCCTCTCTGGAAACACCATATATTTT | CASRQGALSGNTIYF
TRBD1 | TRBJ1-1 | TRBV10-1 | few | TGCGCCAGCAGTGAGAGGCGGACAGGGGACACTGAAGCTTTCTTT | CASSERRTGDTEAFF
- | TRBJ2-1 | TRBV7-9 | - | TGTGCCAGCAGCCCTTTACCAGACCCAGAGCAGTTCTTC | CASSPLPDPEQFF
- | TRBJ2-7 | TRBV19 | - | TGTGCCAGTAGTATAGGCCTGGGGAACCTTTACGAGCAGTACTTC | CASSIGLGNLYEQYF
- | TRBJ1-2 | TRBV5-1 | - | TGCGCCAGCAGCTCTTGGGGCCAGGGGCCTAACTATGGCTACACCTTC | CASSSWGQGPNYGYTF
- | TRBJ2-7 | TRBV7-2 | - | TGTGCCAGCAGCTTAACGGGGGTGTACGAGCAGTACTTC | CASSLTGVYEQYF
- | TRBJ2-7 | TRBV11-2 | few | TGTGCCAGCAGCCTCCCGGACGAGCAGTACTTC | CASSLPDEQYF
- | TRBJ2-5 | TRBV6-6 | - | TGTGCCAGCAGTTCCCGGAGGGCGGGGGAGACCCAGTACTTC | CASSSRRAGETQYF
- | TRBJ1-3 | TRBV2 | - | TGTGCCAGCGGTGGAAACACCATATATTTT | CASGGNTIYF
TRBD2 | TRBJ2-2 | TRBV9 | - | TGTGCCAGCAGTGTCGGGGGAGGGAGTACCGGGGAGCTGTTTTTT | CASSVGGGSTGELFF
TRBD2 | TRBJ2-7 | TRBV19 | - | TGTGCCAGTAGTACCCAAGCTAGCGGGGGATCCTACGAGCAGTACTTC | CASSTQASGGSYEQYF
- | TRBJ2-1 | TRBV10-3 | - | TGTGCCATCAGGGAAGGAGCGGTTAACAATGAGCAGTTCTTC | CAIREGAVNNEQFF
- | TRBJ2-7 | TRBV28 | - | TGTGCCGGGCAGAGAGCTAACTCGTTTCTTGACGAGCAGTACTTC | CAGQRANSFLDEQYF
TRBD2 | TRBJ2-5 | TRBV6-6 | - | TGTGCCAGCAGTTACCCGACTAGCCCGATTGTCGCCCAGTACTTC | CASSYPTSPIVAQYF
- | TRBJ1-2 | TRBV28 | - | TGTGCCAGCAGTCCTCCATCGGAGGGGCACTATGGCTACACCTTC | CASSPPSEGHYGYTF
TRBD1 | TRBJ2-7 | TRBV5-6 | - | TGTGCCAGCAGCGCGGCAGGGACAGGGCTATACGAGCAGTACTTC | CASSAAGTGLYEQYF
- | TRBJ2-1 | TRBV19 | once | TGTGCCAGTAGTATAGAATATGATGAGCAGTTCTTC | CASSIEYDEQFF
- | TRBJ2-7 | TRBV7-3 | few | TGTGCCAGCAGCTTACTTCCAGGCTCCTACGAGCAGTACTTC | CASSLLPGSYEQYF
TRBD1 | TRBJ2-7 | TRBV2 | - | TGTGCCAGCAGGATACAGGGGAGCTACGAGCAGTACTTC | CASRIQGSYEQYF
- | TRBJ2-5 | TRBV27 | - | TGTGCCAGCAGTTTGGATCGGGAGACCCAGTACTTC | CASSLDRETQYF
- | TRBJ2-1 | TRBV14 | once | TGTGCCAGCAGCCATCGGGGCACGTCCTACAATGAGCAGTTCTTC | CASSHRGTSYNEQFF
- | TRBJ1-1 | TRBV7-6 | - | TGTGCCAGCAGCTTAGCGAAGGGCGGGAATGAAGCTTTCTTT | CASSLAKGGNEAFF
- | TRBJ2-2 | TRBV5-4 | - | TGTGCCAGCAGCTTTTATGGGGCGGCGGGGGAGCTGTTTTTT | CASSFYGAAGELFF
- | TRBJ1-1 | TRBV4-1 | once | TGCGCCAGCAGCCAAGTCAATCGGCCGAACACTGAAGCTTTCTTT | CASSQVNRPNTEAFF
- | TRBJ2-7 | TRBV28 | few | TGTGCCAGCAGTTACTACACGGACGAGCAGTACTTC | CASSYYTDEQYF